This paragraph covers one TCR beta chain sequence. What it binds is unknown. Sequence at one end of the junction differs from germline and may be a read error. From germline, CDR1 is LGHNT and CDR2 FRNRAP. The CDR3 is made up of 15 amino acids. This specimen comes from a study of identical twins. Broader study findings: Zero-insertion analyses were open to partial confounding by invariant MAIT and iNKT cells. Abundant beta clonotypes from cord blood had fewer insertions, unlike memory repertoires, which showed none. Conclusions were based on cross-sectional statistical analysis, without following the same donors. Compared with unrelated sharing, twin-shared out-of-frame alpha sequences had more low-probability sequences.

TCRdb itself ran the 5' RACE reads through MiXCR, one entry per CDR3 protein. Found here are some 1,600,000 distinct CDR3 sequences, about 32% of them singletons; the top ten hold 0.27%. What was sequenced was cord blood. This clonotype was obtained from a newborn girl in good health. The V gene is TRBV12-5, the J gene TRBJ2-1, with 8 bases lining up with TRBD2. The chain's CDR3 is CASGLRLAGHNEQFF. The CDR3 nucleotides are TGTGCTAGTGGTTTGCGGCTAGCGGGCCACAACGAGCAGTTCTTC.